These T cell receptor beta chains were read from a single sample in a study of identical twins. In TCRdb, the 5' RACE reads were re-called with MiXCR into one record per CDR3 protein. Among hundreds of thousands of distinct CDR3 sequences listed, about 20% were seen once. The same data also contributed to another study, on T cells expressing NK-cell markers.

Sequencing input: PBMCs. The source is a woman younger than 30 in good health. Each CDR3 is given without its conserved first and last residue. Fields, in order: D gene, V gene, CDR3 protein. D genes are given only for firm matches.

- | TRBV18 | ASSTDEQDEQF
- | TRBV5-5 | ASIDLWGSNTEAF
- | TRBV5-6 | ASSQPRAPDYEQY
TRBD2 | TRBV20-1 | SATTSGETQY
TRBD2 | TRBV6-5 | ASSSISGVGDTQY
TRBD2 | TRBV12-3/TRBV12-4 | ASTASGAFNEQF
TRBD2 | TRBV10-1 | ASSETRTSGRGHEQF
TRBD1 | TRBV7-8 | ASSLYQGENNEQF
- | TRBV25-1 | ASSEGTGNTEAF
TRBD1 | TRBV5-6 | ASSVFGGTVLNYGYT
TRBD2 | TRBV18 | ASSPGLEGHEQF
- | TRBV6-5 | ASSLRSLAVYEQY
- | TRBV12-3/TRBV12-4 | ASSFSGGQPQH
- | TRBV5-4 | ASSFFRADTQY